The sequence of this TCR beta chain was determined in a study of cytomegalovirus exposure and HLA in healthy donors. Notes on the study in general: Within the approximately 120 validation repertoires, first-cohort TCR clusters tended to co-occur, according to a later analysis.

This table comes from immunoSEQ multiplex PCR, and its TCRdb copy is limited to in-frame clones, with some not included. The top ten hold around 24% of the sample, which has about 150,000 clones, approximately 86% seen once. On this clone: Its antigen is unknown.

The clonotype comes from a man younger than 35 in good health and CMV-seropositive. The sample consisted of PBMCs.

The CDR3 bases are TGTGCCTGGGGACAGGGGACTGAAGCTTTCTTT. Protein product: CAWGQGTEAFF. V usage is TRBV30 and J usage is TRBJ1-1; 9 positions match TRBD1. The V gene end was trimmed by 5 bases and the J gene end by 5 bases; junction bases not matched to a gene: 0. This CDR3 has 11 residues. Germline-derived CDR1 and CDR2 are GTSNPN and SVGIG (reference sequence).